This is a list of T cell receptor beta chains from one sample in a study of T cell changes during pregnancy in multiple sclerosis. Using immunoSEQ multiplex PCR, the repertoire was profiled, and TCRdb retains in-frame clones only, with some absent. The sample contains about 51,000 clones, roughly 94% of which appear only once. This specimen was CD4+ T cells from peripheral blood mononuclear cells, taken in the second trimester of pregnancy. The receptors stem from a female donor with multiple sclerosis, enrolled in a pregnancy study. Both conserved end residues are part of each CDR3. D genes are given only for firm matches. Clone size is given for some rows only: seen once, a few or many times, or a class if the clone is expanded.

D gene,clone size,J gene,V gene,CDR3 DNA,CDR3 protein
.,.,TRBJ2-3,TRBV6-5,TGTGCCACCAAAGAGGGGGGGGCTTCAGATACGCAGTATTTT,CATKEGGASDTQYF
.,.,TRBJ1-2,TRBV2,TGTGCCAGCAGTGCATCGGGGATCTATGGCTACACCTTC,CASSASGIYGYTF
.,.,TRBJ2-1,TRBV21-1,TGTGCCAGCAGCAAAAGAAAGCGACCTTACAATGAGCAGTTCTTC,CASSKRKRPYNEQFF
TRBD2,.,TRBJ2-7,TRBV7-2,TGTGCCAGCAGCTTCAGGCGGGGGGGCCCTGGAGAGCAGTACTTC,CASSFRRGGPGEQYF
TRBD2,.,TRBJ2-5,TRBV7-8,TGTGCCAGCAGCTTTGGGCTTTCACTAGCGGGGGGAGAGACCCAGTACTTC,CASSFGLSLAGGETQYF
.,once,TRBJ2-1,TRBV4-2,TGTGCCAGCAGCACAGACGAGTGGCGATACAATGAGCAGTTCTTC,CASSTDEWRYNEQFF
TRBD1,.,TRBJ2-7,TRBV7-9,TGTGCCAGCAGCCCATACAGGGGGCCCTACGAGCAGTACTTC,CASSPYRGPYEQYF
TRBD1,.,TRBJ2-1,TRBV30,TGTGCCTGGAGTCCAAGGGACAGGGGTAGGTCCAATGAGCAGTTCTTC,CAWSPRDRGRSNEQFF
TRBD1,.,TRBJ1-2,TRBV7-9,TGTGCCATACAAGTACACAGGGGTGGCTACACCTTC,CAIQVHRGGYTF
TRBD2,once,TRBJ2-1,TRBV7-3,TGTGCCAGCAGCTTACGACTAGCGGGGTCCCACAATGAGCAGTTCTTC,CASSLRLAGSHNEQFF
.,once,TRBJ2-3,TRBV14,TGTGCCAGCAGCCAAGCCCAGCGGGGACACACAGATACGCAGTATTTT,CASSQAQRGHTDTQYF
.,.,TRBJ2-3,TRBV27,TGTGCCAGCAGTTTTGGGAGGACAGATACGCAGTATTTT,CASSFGRTDTQYF
.,.,TRBJ1-4,TRBV19,TGTGCCAGTAGTATGTGGGGGGCTAATGAAAAACTGTTTTTT,CASSMWGANEKLFF
.,.,TRBJ1-3,TRBV7-2,TGTGCCAGCAGCTTGTCCCCTGGGGGGACCTCTGGAAACACCATATATTTT,CASSLSPGGTSGNTIYF
TRBD1,.,TRBJ2-7,TRBV11-2,TGTGCCAGCAGCCCCGACAGGGCGAGCTCCTACGAGCAGTACTTC,CASSPDRASSYEQYF
.,.,TRBJ2-5,TRBV5-6,TGTGCCAGCAGCGGGGCGTCCTTGGGGACCCAGTACTTC,CASSGASLGTQYF
.,.,TRBJ2-7,TRBV7-2,TGTGCCAGCACCCTTTCACTGGGGCAGAACTACGAGCAGTACTTC,CASTLSLGQNYEQYF
TRBD1,.,TRBJ1-1,TRBV7-6,TGTGCCAGCAGCCAGCAACAGGGGGTCGTTGAAGCTTTCTTT,CASSQQQGVVEAFF
TRBD2,.,TRBJ2-5,TRBV11-2,TGTGCCAGCAGCGAACGGGGGGGCCGCGGCGTAGAGACCCAGTACTTC,CASSERGGRGVETQYF
TRBD2,.,TRBJ2-1,TRBV7-2,TGTGCCAGCAGCCCGAGGACTAGCGACTACAATGAGCAGTTCTTC,CASSPRTSDYNEQFF
TRBD1,.,TRBJ1-1,TRBV5-4,TGTGCCAGCAGCCCGGGACAGGGCCTGAACACTGAAGCTTTCTTT,CASSPGQGLNTEAFF
TRBD2,.,TRBJ2-7,TRBV5-1,TGCGCCAGCAGCTTGGAACCCGAGGGCGGGGGGGCCCACGAGCAGTACTTC,CASSLEPEGGGAHEQYF